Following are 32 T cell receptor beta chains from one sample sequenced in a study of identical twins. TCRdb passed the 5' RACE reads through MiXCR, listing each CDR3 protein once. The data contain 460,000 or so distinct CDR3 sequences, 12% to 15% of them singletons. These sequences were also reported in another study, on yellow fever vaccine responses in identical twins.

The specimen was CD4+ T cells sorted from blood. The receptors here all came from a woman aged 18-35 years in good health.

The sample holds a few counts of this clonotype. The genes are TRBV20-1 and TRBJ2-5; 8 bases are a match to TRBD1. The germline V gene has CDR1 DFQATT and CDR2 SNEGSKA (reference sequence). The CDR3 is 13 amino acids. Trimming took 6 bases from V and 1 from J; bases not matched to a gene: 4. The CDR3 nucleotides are TGCAGTGCCGCCGGGACAGGCCAAGAGACCCAGTACTTC. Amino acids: CSAAGTGQETQYF.

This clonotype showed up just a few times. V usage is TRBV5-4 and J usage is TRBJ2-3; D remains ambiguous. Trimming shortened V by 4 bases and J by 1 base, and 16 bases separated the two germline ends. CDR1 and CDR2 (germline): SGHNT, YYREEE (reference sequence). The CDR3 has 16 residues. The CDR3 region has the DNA TGTGCCAGCAGCCCCTTAGGTCCCGGGCGCACAGATACGCAGTATTTT. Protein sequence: CASSPLGPGRTDTQYF.

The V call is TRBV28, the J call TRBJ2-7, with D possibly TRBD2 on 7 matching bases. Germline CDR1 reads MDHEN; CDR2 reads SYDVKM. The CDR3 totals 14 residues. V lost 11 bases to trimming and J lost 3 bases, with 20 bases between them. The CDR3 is CAGAKGGVGYEQYF. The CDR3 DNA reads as TGTGCCGGCGCCAAGGGGGGGGTAGGCTACGAGCAGTACTTC.

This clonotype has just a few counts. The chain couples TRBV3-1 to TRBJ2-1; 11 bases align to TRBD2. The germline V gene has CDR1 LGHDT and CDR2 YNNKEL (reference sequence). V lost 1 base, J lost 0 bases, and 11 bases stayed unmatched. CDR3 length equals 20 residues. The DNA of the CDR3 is TGTGCCAGCAGCCAAGCGTCTGGCCTAGCGGGAGGTAGCTCCTACAATGAGCAGTTCTTC. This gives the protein CASSQASGLAGGSSYNEQFF.

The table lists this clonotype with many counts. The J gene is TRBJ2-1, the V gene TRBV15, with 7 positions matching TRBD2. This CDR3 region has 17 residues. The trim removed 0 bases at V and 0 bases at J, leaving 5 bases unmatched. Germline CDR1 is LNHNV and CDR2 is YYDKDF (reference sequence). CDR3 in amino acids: CATSRDGLADSYNEQFF. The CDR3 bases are TGTGCCACCAGCAGAGACGGCCTAGCGGACTCCTACAATGAGCAGTTCTTC.

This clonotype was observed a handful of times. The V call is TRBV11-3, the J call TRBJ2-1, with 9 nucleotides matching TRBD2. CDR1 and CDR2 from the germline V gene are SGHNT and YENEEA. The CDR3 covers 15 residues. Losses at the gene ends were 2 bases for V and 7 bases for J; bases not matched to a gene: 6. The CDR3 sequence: CASSLRSSGVNEQFF. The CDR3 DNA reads TGTGCCAGCAGCTTAAGATCTAGCGGGGTAAATGAGCAGTTCTTC. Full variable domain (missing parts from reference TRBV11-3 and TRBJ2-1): EAGVVQSPRYKIIEKKQPVAFWCNPISGHNTLYWYLQNLGQGPELLIRYENEEAVDDSQLPKDRFSAERLKGVDSTLKIQPAELGDSAVYLCASSLRSSGVNEQFFGPGTRLTVL.

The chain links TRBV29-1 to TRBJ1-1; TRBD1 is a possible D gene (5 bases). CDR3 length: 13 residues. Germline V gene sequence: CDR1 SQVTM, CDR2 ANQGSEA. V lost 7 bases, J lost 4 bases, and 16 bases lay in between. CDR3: CSADGPGGTEAFF. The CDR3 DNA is TGCAGCGCCGACGGCCCCGGGGGCACTGAAGCTTTCTTT. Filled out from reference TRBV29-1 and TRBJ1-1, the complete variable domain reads SAVISQKPSRDICQRGTSLTIQCQVDSQVTMMFWYRQQPGQSLTLIATANQGSEATYESGFVIDKFPISRPNLTFSTLTVSNMSPEDSSIYLCSADGPGGTEAFFGQGTRLTVV.

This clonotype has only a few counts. CDR3 sequence (DNA): TGTGCCAGCAGTCCAAACAGTGAACCAGATACGCAGTATTTT. Translation: CASSPNSEPDTQYF. The chain couples TRBV6-2 or TRBV6-3 to TRBJ2-3, with D uncertain. The CDR3 length is 14 residues. Per germline, CDR1 MNHEY and CDR2 SVGEGT. Trimming shortened V by 5 bases and J by 4 bases, and 13 bases separated the two germline ends.

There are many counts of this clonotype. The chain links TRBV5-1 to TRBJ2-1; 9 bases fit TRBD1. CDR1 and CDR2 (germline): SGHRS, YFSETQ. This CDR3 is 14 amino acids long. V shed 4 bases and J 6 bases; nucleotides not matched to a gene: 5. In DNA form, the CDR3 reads TGCGCCAGCAGCGAACTGACAGGGGGCAATGAGCAGTTCTTC. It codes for CASSELTGGNEQFF.

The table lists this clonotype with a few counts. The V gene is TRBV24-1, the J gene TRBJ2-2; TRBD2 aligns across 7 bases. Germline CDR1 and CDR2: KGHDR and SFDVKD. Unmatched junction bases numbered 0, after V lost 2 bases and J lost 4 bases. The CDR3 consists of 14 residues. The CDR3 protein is CATSDWEGTGELFF. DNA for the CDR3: TGTGCCACCAGTGATTGGGAGGGCACCGGGGAGCTGTTTTTT.

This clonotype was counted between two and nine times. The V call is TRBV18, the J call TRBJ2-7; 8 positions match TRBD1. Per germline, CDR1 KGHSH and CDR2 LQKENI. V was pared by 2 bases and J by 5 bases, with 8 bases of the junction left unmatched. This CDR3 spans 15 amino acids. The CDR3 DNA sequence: TGTGCCAGCTCACCAACCGGACAGGGTATACACGAGCAGTACTTC. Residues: CASSPTGQGIHEQYF.

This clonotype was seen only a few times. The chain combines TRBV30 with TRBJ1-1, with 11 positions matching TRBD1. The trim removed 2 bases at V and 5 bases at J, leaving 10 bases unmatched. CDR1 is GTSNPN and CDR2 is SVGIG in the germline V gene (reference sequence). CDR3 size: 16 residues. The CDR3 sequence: CAWSLRSGTGGTEAFF. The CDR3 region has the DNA TGTGCCTGGAGTTTAAGATCCGGGACAGGGGGTACTGAAGCTTTCTTT.

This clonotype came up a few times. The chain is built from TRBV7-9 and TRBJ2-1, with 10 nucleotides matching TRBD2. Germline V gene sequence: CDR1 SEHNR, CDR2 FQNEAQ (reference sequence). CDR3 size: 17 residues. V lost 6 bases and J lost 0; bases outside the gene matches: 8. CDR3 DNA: TGTGCCAGCAGAACGACTAGCGGGCGTAGCTCCTACAATGAGCAGTTCTTC. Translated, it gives CASRTTSGRSSYNEQFF.

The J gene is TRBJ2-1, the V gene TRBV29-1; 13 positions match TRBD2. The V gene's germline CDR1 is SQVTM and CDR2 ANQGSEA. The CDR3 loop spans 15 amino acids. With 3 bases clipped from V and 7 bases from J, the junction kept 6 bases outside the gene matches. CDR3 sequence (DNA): TGCAGCGTTGACACTAGCGGGAGGGCTGAAAATGAGCAGTTCTTC. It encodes CSVDTSGRAENEQFF.

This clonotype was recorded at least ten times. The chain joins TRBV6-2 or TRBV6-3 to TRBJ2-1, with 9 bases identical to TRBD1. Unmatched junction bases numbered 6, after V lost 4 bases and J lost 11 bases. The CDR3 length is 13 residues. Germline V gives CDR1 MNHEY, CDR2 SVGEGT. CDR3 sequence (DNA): TGTGCCAGCAGTTCGGGACAGGGCCTAAAGCAGTTCTTC. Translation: CASSSGQGLKQFF.

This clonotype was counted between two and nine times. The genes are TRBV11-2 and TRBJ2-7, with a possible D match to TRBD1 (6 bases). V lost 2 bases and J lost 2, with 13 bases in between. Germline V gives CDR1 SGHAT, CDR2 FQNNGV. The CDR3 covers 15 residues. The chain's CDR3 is CASSLFQGTAYEQYF. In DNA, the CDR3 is TGTGCCAGCAGCTTATTCCAGGGGACCGCCTACGAGCAGTACTTC.

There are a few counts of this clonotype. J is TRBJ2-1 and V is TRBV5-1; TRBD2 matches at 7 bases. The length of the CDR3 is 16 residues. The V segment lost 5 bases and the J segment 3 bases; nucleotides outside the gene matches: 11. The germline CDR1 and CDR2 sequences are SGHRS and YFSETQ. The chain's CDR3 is CASSSTAGSSYNEQFF. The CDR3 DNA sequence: TGCGCCAGCAGTTCCACAGCGGGATCTAGCTACAATGAGCAGTTCTTC.

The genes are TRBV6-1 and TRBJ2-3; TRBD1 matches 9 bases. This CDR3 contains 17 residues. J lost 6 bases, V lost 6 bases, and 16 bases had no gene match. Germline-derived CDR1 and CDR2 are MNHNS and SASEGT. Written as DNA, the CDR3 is TGTGCCAGCAGACGCTCCCACCCGGGACAGGGCTTGGATACGCAGTATTTT. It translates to CASRRSHPGQGLDTQYF.

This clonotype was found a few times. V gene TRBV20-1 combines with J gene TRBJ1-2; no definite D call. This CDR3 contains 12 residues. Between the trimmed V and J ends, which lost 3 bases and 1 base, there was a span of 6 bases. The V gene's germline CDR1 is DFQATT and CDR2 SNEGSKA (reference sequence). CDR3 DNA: TGCAGTGCTAGGACGGATAACTATGGCTACACCTTC. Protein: CSARTDNYGYTF.

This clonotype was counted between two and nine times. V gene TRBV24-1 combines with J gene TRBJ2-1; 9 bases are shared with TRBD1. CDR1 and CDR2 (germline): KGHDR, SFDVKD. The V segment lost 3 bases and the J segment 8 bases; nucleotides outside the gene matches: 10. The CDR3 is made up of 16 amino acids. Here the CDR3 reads CATSDPGQGLWDEQFF. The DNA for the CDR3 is TGTGCCACCAGTGATCCCGGACAGGGGTTATGGGATGAGCAGTTCTTC.

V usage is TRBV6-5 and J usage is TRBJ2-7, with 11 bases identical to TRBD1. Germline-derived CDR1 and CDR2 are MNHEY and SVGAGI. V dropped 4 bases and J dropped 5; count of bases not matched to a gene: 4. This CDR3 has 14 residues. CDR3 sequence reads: CASSWGQGVHEQYF. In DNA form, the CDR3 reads TGTGCCAGCAGTTGGGGACAGGGGGTTCACGAGCAGTACTTC.

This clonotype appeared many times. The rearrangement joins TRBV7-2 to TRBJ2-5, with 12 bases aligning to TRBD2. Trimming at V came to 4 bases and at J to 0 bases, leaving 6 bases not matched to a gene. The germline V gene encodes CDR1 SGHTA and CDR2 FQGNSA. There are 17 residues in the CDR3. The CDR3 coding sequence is TGTGCCAGCAGCTATGGGACTAGCGGGTTGTACCAAGAGACCCAGTACTTC. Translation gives CASSYGTSGLYQETQYF.

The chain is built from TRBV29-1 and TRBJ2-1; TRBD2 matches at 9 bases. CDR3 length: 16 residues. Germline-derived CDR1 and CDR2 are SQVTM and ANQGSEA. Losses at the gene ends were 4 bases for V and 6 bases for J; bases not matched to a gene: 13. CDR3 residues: CSVGGYLAGKRNEQFF. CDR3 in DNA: TGCAGCGTTGGGGGGTACCTAGCGGGAAAACGCAATGAGCAGTTCTTC.

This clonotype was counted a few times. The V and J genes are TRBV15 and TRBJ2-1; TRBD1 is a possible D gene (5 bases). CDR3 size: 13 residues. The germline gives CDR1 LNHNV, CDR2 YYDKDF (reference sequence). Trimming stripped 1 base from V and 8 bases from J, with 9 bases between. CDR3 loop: CATSRVQGDEQFF. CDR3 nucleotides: TGTGCCACCAGCAGAGTCCAGGGCGATGAGCAGTTCTTC. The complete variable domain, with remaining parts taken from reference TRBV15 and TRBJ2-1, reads DAMVIQNPRYQVTQFGKPVTLSCSQTLNHNVMYWYQQKSSQAPKLLFHYYDKDFNNEADTPDNFQSRRPNTSFCFLDIRSPGLGDTAMYLCATSRVQGDEQFFGPGTRLTVL.

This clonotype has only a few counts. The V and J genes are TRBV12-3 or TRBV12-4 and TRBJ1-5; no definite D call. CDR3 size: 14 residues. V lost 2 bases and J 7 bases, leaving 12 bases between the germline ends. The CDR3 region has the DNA TGTGCCAGCAGTTTATTTTCTGTGAACCAGCCCCAGCATTTT. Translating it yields CASSLFSVNQPQHF.

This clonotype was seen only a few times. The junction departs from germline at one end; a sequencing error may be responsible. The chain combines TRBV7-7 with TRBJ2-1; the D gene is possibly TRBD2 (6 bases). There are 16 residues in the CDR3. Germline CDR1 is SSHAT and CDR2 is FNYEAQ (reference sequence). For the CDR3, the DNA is TGTGCTAGCAGCTTAGAGGGAGTGGCGGGAAGCAATGAGCAGTTCTTC. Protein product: CASSLEGVAGSNEQFF.

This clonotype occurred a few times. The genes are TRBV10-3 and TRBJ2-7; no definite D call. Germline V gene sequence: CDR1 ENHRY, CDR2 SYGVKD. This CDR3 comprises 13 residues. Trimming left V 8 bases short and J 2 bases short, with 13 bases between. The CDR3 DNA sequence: TGTGCCATCCGGCCCGCCGGAGCCTACGAGCAGTACTTC. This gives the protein CAIRPAGAYEQYF.

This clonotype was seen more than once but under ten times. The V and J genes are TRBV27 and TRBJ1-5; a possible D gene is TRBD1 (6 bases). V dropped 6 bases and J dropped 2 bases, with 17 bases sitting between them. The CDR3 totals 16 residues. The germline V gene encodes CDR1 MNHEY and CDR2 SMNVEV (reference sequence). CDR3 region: CASRSQGQGGNQPQHF. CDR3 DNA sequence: TGTGCCAGCAGGTCTCAGGGGCAGGGCGGCAATCAGCCCCAGCATTTT.

The chain's CDR3 is CASRGQGRGDTQYF. The CDR3, as DNA: TGTGCCAGCAGGGGGCAGGGGAGGGGAGATACGCAGTATTTT. J is TRBJ2-3 and V is TRBV7-8; weak D call: TRBD2 (7 bases). Germline CDR1 SGHVS, CDR2 FQNEAQ. The germline V and J ends were trimmed by 6 bases and 5 bases, with 15 bases remaining between them. The CDR3 is 14 residues long.

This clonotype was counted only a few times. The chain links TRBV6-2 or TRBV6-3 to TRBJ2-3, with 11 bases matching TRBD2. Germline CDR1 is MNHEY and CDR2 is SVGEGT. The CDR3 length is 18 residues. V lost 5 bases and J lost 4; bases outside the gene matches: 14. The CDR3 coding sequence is TGTGCCAGCAGTCTCTCCTTACTAGCGGGAGTTCGGGCAGATACGCAGTATTTT. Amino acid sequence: CASSLSLLAGVRADTQYF.

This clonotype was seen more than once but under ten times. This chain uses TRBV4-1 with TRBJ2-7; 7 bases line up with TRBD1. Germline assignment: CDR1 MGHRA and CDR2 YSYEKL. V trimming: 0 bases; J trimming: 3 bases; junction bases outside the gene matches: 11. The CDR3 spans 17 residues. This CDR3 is CASSQELQGVTHYEQYF. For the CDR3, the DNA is TGCGCCAGCAGCCAAGAATTGCAGGGGGTGACCCACTACGAGCAGTACTTC.

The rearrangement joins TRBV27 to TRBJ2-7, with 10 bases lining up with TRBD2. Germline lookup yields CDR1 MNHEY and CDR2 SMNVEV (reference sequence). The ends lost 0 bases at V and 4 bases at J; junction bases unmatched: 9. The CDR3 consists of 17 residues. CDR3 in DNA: TGTGCCAGCAGTTTATCCACACCAGGACTAGCGGCGTACGAGCAGTACTTC. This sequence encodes CASSLSTPGLAAYEQYF.